This entry features one T cell receptor beta chain sequence. In its sample, this clonotype was seen many times. Its antigen is unknown. No per-base quality is available; no much larger clone lies one base away. Sequences LNHNV (CDR1) and YYDKDF (CDR2) are obtained from the germline V gene (reference sequence). The CDR3 runs 15 amino acids, cysteine and phenylalanine included. Only the CDR3 DNA stays, 45 bases, in frame from base 1. V is reduced by 3 bases and J by 6 bases, leaving a spacing of 15 bases between them. To synthesize cDNA, template-switch 5'RACE was performed with a primer carrying a 10-nucleotide random unique molecular identifier so that each TCR transcript was tagged. Every sequencing run covered 15-18 subjects and yielded more than 160 million TCR-beta sequences. Total RNA was extracted with the RNeasy kit. TCR-beta VDJ regions were amplified with primers for the TCR constant region and the 5'RACE anchor, using the KAPA Real-time Library Amplification kit. Sample indexes and Illumina adaptors were added in a first PCR, and a second PCR then increased library yield. After Ampure bead purification, the roughly 650 bp TCR product was size-selected on a 2% E-gel SizeSelection system. Before pooling, library quality was checked on a Bioanalyzer, concentration was measured with Qubit, and libraries were quantified with the Kapa Library Quantification kit. Libraries were sequenced paired-end 2 x 150 bp on an Illumina HiSeq 2500. To increase sequence diversity, about 23-30% phiX was spiked into each library pool. Processing in the source paper ran as follows. The quality-filtered reads were processed with the UMI-based MiGEC pipeline, whose error correction step removed more than 80% of the raw TCR sequences. IMGT germline references were used for alignment of VDJ genes, and clonotypes were defined by a unique CDR3 amino acid sequence together with V-J genes. VDJtools evaluated clonal expansion, Shannon diversity and CDR3 relatedness (CalcPairwiseDistances, ClusterSamples); CLCbio workbench built phylogenetic trees. Using coefficient-of-variation modelling across technical triplicates, the study counted a clone as expanded if it had at least 8 unique UMIs. TCRdb itself trimmed the public reads at Q25 with fastp, ran MiXCR and retained productive beta chains. Records with the same CDR3 protein are collapsed into one entry carrying the most frequent genes and DNA. The V and J calls, along with clone size, are taken from TCRdb and not from the paper's own processing. For this sample there are about 84,000 distinct CDR3 sequences; 10% appear just once. 1.8% of the sample goes to the ten largest clones.

This specimen comes from a study of neurological immune-mediated disorders (dated by TCRdb to between 2018 and 2020). Looking at the study overall: Peripheral blood TCR-beta repertoires from patients with HTLV-I-associated myelopathy (HAM/TSP), patients with multiple sclerosis, and healthy controls were compared in the study using UMI-based sequencing. The roughly 99 TCR-beta libraries covered PBMC samples along with longitudinal samples, technical triplicates, and paired sorted CD4+ and CD8+ T-cell subsets. Of the 68 subjects in the cohort, about 14 were HAM/TSP patients, some 35 were multiple sclerosis patients, and 20 were healthy controls.

What the study reported, not specific to this receptor: No identical CDR3 amino acid sequences were shared among expanded clones across subjects, suggesting private TCR-beta repertoires in all groups. The highest TCR clonal expansion was observed in HAM/TSP patients, whereas the lowest was observed in MS patients, even when compared with healthy controls.

The healthy controls were volunteers from blood banks in Maryland, USA. Unsorted PBMC libraries were generated from 2 million PBMCs stored in RNAlater at -80 °C until RNA extraction. PBMCs were separated from peripheral blood using Ficoll-Hypaque density gradient centrifugation and then cryopreserved in liquid nitrogen. This chain is built from TRBV15 and TRBJ1-3, and perhaps TRBD1 as D gene, on 6 matching bases. Sequencing was done on a sample of PBMCs. This sequence originates from a man in his forties in good health. The nucleotides read TGTGCCACCAGCAGTAACGACAGGACCAAAAACACCATATATTTT. Its product reads: CATSSNDRTKNTIYF.